This T cell receptor beta chain derives from a study of T cell repertoires in cytomegalovirus infection (dated by TCRdb to the late 2010s). Background on the whole study: The peptide stimulations were aimed at well-studied HLA-B-restricted epitopes as well as recently identified HLA-C-restricted CMV epitopes, whose presentation resists viral immunomodulation. Donor HLA type was relevant to the analysis, because carriage of CMV infection together with the matching HLA type was indicated by public TCR beta signatures. What the study reported, not specific to this receptor: In the ex vivo response, HLA-C-restricted CMV-specific TCR beta clonotypes were dominant, and in two of eight donors the single most frequent clonotype came from this HLA-C-restricted group. Carriers of CMV infection plus the relevant HLA type were discriminated by the cumulative frequency of public TCR beta family members in the study cohort and in an independent roughly 340-donor cohort.

The intended sense of this specimen's treatment or condition label: in vitro stimulation with specific CMV peptide epitopes to enrich CMV-specific T cells. V is pruned by 0 bases and J by 2 bases, leaving 5 bases of the junction without a gene match. CDR3 length: 17 amino acids, cysteine to phenylalanine. CDR3 DNA only is kept here, 51 bases in frame from base 1. CDR1 and CDR2 are drawn from the germline V gene: SGDLS, YYNGEE. Note on this clonotype: It has no known antigen specificity. No much larger clone is present one base from it, and per-base qualities are unavailable.

The instrument given in TCRdb is Illumina HiSeq 1500. TCRdb cleaned the public reads at Q25 with fastp, built clones with MiXCR and kept in-frame beta chains. Every CDR3 protein is listed once, alongside the most common genes and DNA of its rows. Here the sample has about 900,000 distinct CDR3 sequences; 31% occur a single time. Over 13% of the sample lies in the top ten. The chain is made from TRBV9 and TRBJ2-1, with 10 junctional bases fitting TRBD2. This specimen was cultured CD8+ T cells from PBMCs, taken from culture after CMV antigen stimulation. This clonotype was sampled from a human donor in good health (CMV status not recorded). Some clones in this sample may be carry-over from other donors' samples. The nucleotide sequence is TGTGCCAGCAGCGTAGTACGAGGACTAGCGGCCTACAATGAGCAGTTCTTC. Its product reads: CASSVVRGLAAYNEQFF.